The 15 T cell receptor beta chains reported below all come from one sample, sequenced in a study of early T cells in non-severe SARS-CoV-2 infection. TCRdb ran MiXCR on the 5' RACE reads and lists one entry per CDR3 protein. The data show fewer than 45,000 distinct CDR3 sequences, with 5% to 6% seen just once and 7.6% held by the top ten. Sequencing input: whole blood. All receptors derive from an adult who was a healthcare worker with PCR-confirmed SARS-CoV-2 infection or an uninfected control (not recorded which).

This clonotype came up many times. The chain uses TRBV9 and TRBJ1-6; D gene uncertain. Trimming pared 2 bases from V and 8 bases from J, leaving 11 bases between. Germline CDR1 reads SGDLS; CDR2 reads YYNGEE. This CDR3 region has 14 residues. CDR3 residues: CASSVVGKDSPLHF. The CDR3 bases are TGTGCCAGCAGCGTTGTAGGGAAGGATTCACCCCTCCACTTT. The complete variable domain, with remaining parts taken from reference TRBV9 and TRBJ1-6, reads DSGVTQTPKHLITATGQRVTLRCSPRSGDLSVYWYQQSLDQGLQFLIQYYNGEERAKGNILERFSAQQFPDLHSELNLSSLELGDSALYFCASSVVGKDSPLHFGNGTRLTVT.

There are many counts of this clonotype. The chain links TRBV5-4 to TRBJ2-1; D possibly corresponds to TRBD1 (7 bases). The CDR3 spans 13 residues. V lost 0 bases to trimming and J lost 10 bases, with 11 bases between them. Germline CDR1 reads SGHNT; CDR2 reads YYREEE (reference sequence). Here the CDR3 reads CASSLEQGREQFF. The CDR3 DNA sequence: TGTGCCAGCAGCTTGGAACAGGGGAGGGAGCAGTTCTTC.

At least ten counts were recorded for this clonotype. CDR3 nucleotide sequence: TGTGCCAGCAGCTTAGCAACCGGCGGCGGGGACGAGCAGTACTTC. This encodes CASSLATGGGDEQYF. The rearrangement uses TRBV7-9 and TRBJ2-7; weak D call: TRBD2 (6 bases). The CDR3 is 15 residues long. Trimming removed 0 bases at V and 5 bases at J, with 14 bases between. From germline, CDR1 is SEHNR and CDR2 FQNEAQ (reference sequence).

This clonotype was counted ten times or more. With a much larger clone just one base away, this may be a read error. The rearrangement uses TRBV11-2 and TRBJ2-7; no clear D gene. The V end was cut by 5 bases, the J end by 2 bases, with 4 bases between. The CDR3 spans 11 residues. Per germline, CDR1 SGHAT and CDR2 FQNNGV. CDR3 loop: CASSVTYEQYF. CDR3 DNA: TGTGCCAGCAGCGTGACCTACGAGCAGTACTTC.

The sample holds many counts of this clonotype. The gene calls are TRBV5-1 and TRBJ2-1; unclear D gene. The V end was cut by 0 bases, the J end by 0 bases, with 7 bases between. Germline assignment: CDR1 SGHRS and CDR2 YFSETQ. CDR3 length: 15 residues. Here the CDR3 reads CASSLEGSSYNEQFF. Written as DNA, the CDR3 is TGCGCCAGCAGCTTGGAAGGAAGCTCCTACAATGAGCAGTTCTTC.

The sample holds many counts of this clonotype. The chain combines TRBV19 with TRBJ1-5; no clear D gene. This CDR3 has 12 amino acids. The germline CDR1 and CDR2 sequences are LNHDA and SQIVND (reference sequence). V was pared by 3 bases and J by 7 bases, with 7 bases between. This CDR3 reads CASSIKWQPQHF. In nucleotides, the CDR3 is TGTGCCAGTAGTATTAAGTGGCAGCCCCAGCATTTT.

This clonotype appeared many times. The gene calls are TRBV3-1 and TRBJ2-3; D possibly corresponds to TRBD2 (5 bases). V lost 5 bases and J 8 bases, leaving 11 bases between the germline ends. This CDR3 spans 12 amino acids. CDR1 and CDR2 (germline): LGHDT, YNNKEL (reference sequence). CDR3 loop: CASSALAGTQYF. The CDR3 nucleotides are TGTGCCAGCAGCGCCCTTGCGGGTACGCAGTATTTT.

This clonotype came up many times. This chain joins TRBV5-4 and TRBJ2-7; maybe TRBD2 (5 bases). The V gene's germline CDR1 is SGHNT and CDR2 YYREEE (reference sequence). The V and J ends lost 4 bases and 7 bases respectively, with 15 bases between them. The CDR3 sequence is 13 residues long. CDR3 loop: CASSLEPRGEQYF. CDR3 DNA: TGTGCCAGCAGCCTGGAACCCCGCGGGGAGCAGTACTTC.

This chain's CDR3 is CASSYRGYWQPQHF. In DNA form, the CDR3 reads TGTGCCAGCAGTTACCGGGGCTACTGGCAGCCCCAGCATTTT. This sequence joins TRBV6-2 or TRBV6-3 and TRBJ1-5; TRBD1 is a possible D gene (5 bases). In germline, CDR1 is MNHEY, CDR2 SVGEGT. The CDR3 is 14 amino acids. Trimming left V 2 bases short and J 7 bases short, with 12 bases between.

This clonotype has a count of ten or more. This sequence joins TRBV7-2 and TRBJ1-1; TRBD1 aligns across 9 bases. J lost 5 bases, V lost 3 bases, and 4 bases had no gene match. The CDR3 totals 14 residues. Germline values: CDR1 SGHTA, CDR2 FQGNSA. The CDR3 bases are TGTGCCAGCAGCTTGGGGACAGGGTGGACTGAAGCTTTCTTT. This gives the protein CASSLGTGWTEAFF.

Ten or more counts support this clonotype. This rearrangement joins TRBV27 to TRBJ1-6, with a tentative D call TRBD1 (6 bases). The germline CDR1 and CDR2 sequences are MNHEY and SMNVEV (reference sequence). Trimming removed 0 bases from V and 8 bases from J, with 14 bases in between. This CDR3 contains 16 residues. CDR3 sequence: CASSLSRGGVDSPLHF. In DNA, the CDR3 is TGTGCCAGCAGTTTATCGAGGGGGGGCGTGGATTCACCCCTCCACTTT.

This clonotype was seen many times. The chain is built from TRBV7-2 and TRBJ2-7; a possible D gene is TRBD2 (6 bases). This CDR3 is built from 14 residues. In germline, CDR1 is SGHTA, CDR2 FQGNSA. Trimming removed 5 bases from V and 5 bases from J, with 16 bases in between. The CDR3 nucleotides read TGTGCCAGCAGCCCGAAAGGGGACTCTGACGAGCAGTACTTC. Translated, it gives CASSPKGDSDEQYF. The whole variable domain, remainder taken from reference TRBV7-2 and TRBJ2-7, is GAGVSQSPSNKVTEKGKDVELRCDPISGHTALYWYRQSLGQGLEFLIYFQGNSAPDKSGLPSDRFSAERTGGSVSTLTIQRTQQEDSAVYLCASSPKGDSDEQYFGPGTRLTVT.

This clonotype appeared many times. This CDR3 reads CASSLGQGGNYGYTF. In nucleotides, the CDR3 is TGTGCCAGCAGCTTGGGGCAGGGTGGAAACTATGGCTACACCTTC. V and J are TRBV11-2 and TRBJ1-2; D may be TRBD1 (5 bases). The CDR3 contains 15 residues. Trimming removed 3 bases from V and 2 bases from J, with 13 bases in between. CDR1 is SGHAT and CDR2 is FQNNGV in the germline V gene.

This clonotype was observed many times. The genes are TRBV20-1 and TRBJ2-1, with TRBD1 as a possible D gene (6 bases). Germline assignment: CDR1 DFQATT and CDR2 SNEGSKA (reference sequence). This CDR3 spans 14 amino acids. Deletions cut 7 bases from V and 6 bases from J, with 19 bases between. This chain's CDR3 is CSVPGVSASNEQFF. The DNA for the CDR3 is TGCAGTGTGCCAGGGGTTAGCGCTTCCAATGAGCAGTTCTTC.

This clonotype was detected ten times or more. The V and J genes are TRBV7-9 and TRBJ1-6; 7 bases fit TRBD1. Germline V gene lookup returns CDR1 SEHNR and CDR2 FQNEAQ (reference sequence). The CDR3 covers 15 residues. V trimming: 8 bases; J trimming: 5 bases; junction bases outside the gene matches: 9. The CDR3 loop is CASVLSGGDNSPLHF. The DNA for the CDR3 is TGTGCCAGCGTCCTCTCAGGGGGAGATAATTCACCCCTCCACTTT.